A selection of T cell receptor beta chains follows, all from one sample in a study of blood T cells in healthy people across ages. TCRdb fed the 5' RACE reads into MiXCR, producing one record per CDR3 protein. The table includes 1.6 million or so distinct CDR3 sequences, around 36% detected once. Sequencing was carried out using blood. The receptors here all came from a woman between 25 and 40 years old in good health. Each CDR3 is given with its conserved first and last residue. D genes are given only for firm matches. The listing skips clone size in some rows; elsewhere it reads once, few, many or a size class.

V	size	D	J	CDR3	DNA
TRBV3-1	-	TRBD1	TRBJ1-3	CASSSLRRDRGYGNTIYF	TGTGCCAGCAGCTCCCTCCGCCGGGACAGGGGATATGGAAACACCATATATTTT
TRBV5-6	few	-	TRBJ2-6	CASSLVGSLGGANVLTF	TGTGCCAGCAGCTTGGTGGGCAGCCTAGGGGGGGCCAACGTCCTGACTTTC
TRBV4-1	many	-	TRBJ2-5	CASSRGTAPVQETQYF	TGCGCCAGCAGCCGGGGGACTGCTCCTGTACAAGAGACCCAGTACTTC
TRBV5-1	once	-	TRBJ1-4	CASSLAAWEKLFF	TGCGCCAGCAGCTTAGCGGCCTGGGAAAAACTGTTTTTT
TRBV12-5	few	-	TRBJ2-5	CASALAMETQYF	TGTGCTAGTGCCCTAGCGATGGAGACCCAGTACTTC
TRBV6-1	-	-	TRBJ2-3	CASSDSGRRKGPIKESSTDTQYF	TGTGCCAGCAGTGATAGCGGCAGACGGAAAGGACCGATAAAAGAGTCTAGCACAGATACGCAGTATTTT
TRBV4-2	-	TRBD1	TRBJ2-3	CASSDTTGADTQYF	TGTGCCAGCAGCGATACTACAGGGGCAGATACGCAGTATTTT
TRBV9	-	TRBD1	TRBJ1-2	CASSVAGRGRGYTF	TGTGCCAGCAGCGTAGCGGGCAGGGGGAGAGGCTACACCTTC
TRBV28	few	TRBD2	TRBJ2-5	CASSLGRGGRGTQYF	TGTGCCAGCAGTTTGGGGCGGGGGGGCCGTGGGACCCAGTACTTC
TRBV7-9	-	-	TRBJ1-2	CASSPPVFRSRYGYTF	TGTGCCAGCAGCCCCCCCGTTTTTCGCAGTCGCTATGGCTACACCTTC
TRBV15	-	-	TRBJ2-2	CATSYRQATGELFF	TGTGCCACCAGCTACCGACAGGCCACCGGGGAGCTGTTTTTT
TRBV2	once	TRBD1	TRBJ2-3	CASKDIETRGRKGTDTQYF	TGTGCCAGCAAGGATATTGAGACGAGGGGGCGCAAAGGGACAGATACGCAGTATTTT
TRBV10-1	few	-	TRBJ2-7	CASSPESRSEQYF	TGCGCCAGCAGCCCCGAGAGCAGGAGCGAGCAGTACTTC
TRBV3-1	few	-	TRBJ2-7	CASRRDESYEQYF	TGTGCCAGCAGGAGGGACGAGTCCTACGAGCAGTACTTC
TRBV12-3/TRBV12-4	few	-	TRBJ1-3	CASSLAGSGNTIYF	TGTGCCAGCAGTCTGGCGGGAAGTGGAAACACCATATATTTT
TRBV30	-	-	TRBJ2-5	CACGSGEETQYF	TGTGCCTGTGGGTCGGGAGAAGAGACCCAGTACTTC
TRBV4-1	-	-	TRBJ1-5	CASSQDTGMAQHF	TGCGCCAGCAGCCAAGATACAGGGATGGCCCAGCATTTT
TRBV10-3	-	-	TRBJ2-5	CAISEPTGRRETQYF	TGTGCCATCAGTGAGCCTACAGGGAGGAGAGAGACCCAGTACTTC
TRBV29-1	-	-	TRBJ1-1	CSVAGQSNAEAFF	TGCAGCGTTGCCGGACAGTCAAACGCTGAAGCTTTCTTT
TRBV27	-	TRBD2	TRBJ2-1	CASPRRGRAGNEQFF	TGTGCCAGCCCTAGACGGGGGAGGGCCGGAAATGAGCAGTTCTTC
TRBV27	-	-	TRBJ1-5	CASSANRIQPQHF	TGTGCCAGCAGTGCGAACCGCATTCAGCCCCAGCATTTT
TRBV30	-	-	TRBJ1-5	CAWSPGDQPQHF	TGTGCCTGGAGTCCGGGGGATCAGCCCCAGCATTTT
TRBV5-1	few	-	TRBJ2-1	CASSFASVNEQFF	TGCGCCAGCAGTTTCGCTAGCGTCAATGAGCAGTTCTTC
TRBV7-2	many	-	TRBJ2-7	CASSFGQIYEQYF	TGTGCCAGCAGCTTTGGGCAGATCTACGAGCAGTACTTC
TRBV5-6	-	-	TRBJ2-1	CASSYTSHDYNEQFF	TGTGCCAGCAGCTATACGTCGCACGACTACAATGAGCAGTTCTTC
TRBV28	-	-	TRBJ2-6	CASSRGDRPSGANVLTF	TGTGCCAGCAGTCGGGGGGACAGACCCTCTGGGGCCAACGTCCTGACTTTC
TRBV20-1	few	-	TRBJ1-2	CSAMGLMIDGYTF	TGCAGTGCTATGGGCCTAATGATCGATGGCTACACCTTC
TRBV20-1	few	TRBD2	TRBJ2-3	CSARSPGLAPTSTDTQYF	TGCAGTGCTAGATCTCCGGGACTAGCGCCTACAAGCACAGATACGCAGTATTTT
TRBV5-1	few	-	TRBJ1-2	CASSLGGTPSNYGYTF	TGCGCCAGCAGCTTGGGTGGGACACCGAGTAACTATGGCTACACCTTC
TRBV28	-	TRBD1	TRBJ2-5	CASSPSGTAHQETQYF	TGTGCCAGCAGCCCCTCCGGGACAGCCCATCAAGAGACCCAGTACTTC
TRBV3-1	-	TRBD1	TRBJ2-1	CASSQGQGNIQETQFF	TGTGCCAGCAGCCAAGGACAGGGGAACATCCAAGAGACCCAGTTCTTC
TRBV7-9	-	TRBD1	TRBJ2-3	CASSALTGGTTDTQYF	TGTGCCAGCAGCGCCCTGACAGGGGGAACCACAGATACGCAGTATTTT
TRBV27	many	-	TRBJ2-7	CASMGGGYEQYF	TGTGCCAGCATGGGGGGCGGTTACGAGCAGTACTTC
TRBV11-2	-	-	TRBJ2-4	CASSLTGYGQYF	TGTGCCAGCAGCTTAACAGGGTACGGGCAGTACTTC
TRBV7-9	-	-	TRBJ2-3	CASSLNRGLVDTQYF	TGTGCCAGCAGCTTAAACCGCGGATTAGTGGATACGCAGTATTTT
TRBV6-5	-	TRBD1	TRBJ2-1	CASSSWDRGSNEQFF	TGTGCCAGCAGTTCCTGGGACAGGGGTAGCAATGAGCAGTTCTTC
TRBV7-2	few	-	TRBJ2-4	CASSPRSPEMSVQYF	TGTGCCAGCAGCCCCCGTTCCCCCGAGATGTCCGTGCAGTACTTC